The 16 T cell receptor beta chains in this list originate from one sample, sequenced in a study of blood T cell repertoires in COVID-19. Profiled with immunoSEQ multiplex PCR; TCRdb holds only in-frame clones, not every one. The sample contains hundreds of thousands of clones, 92% of which appear only once. Sequencing was done on a sample of peripheral blood. The receptors shown here come from a man aged 55 to 70 with COVID-19, enrolled during active disease.

This chain joins TRBV3-1 (or the pseudogene TRBV3-2) and TRBJ2-1; 9 nucleotides match TRBD2. CDR3 length: 17 amino acids. V trimming: 0 bases; J trimming: 2 bases; junction bases outside the gene matches: 5. Germline V gives CDR1 LGHDT, CDR2 YNNKEL (reference sequence). This CDR3 reads CASSQELLAGTYNEQFF. Written as DNA, the CDR3 is TGTGCCAGCAGCCAAGAGCTCCTAGCGGGGACCTACAATGAGCAGTTCTTC.

This clone showed up just once. The chain uses TRBV11-3 and TRBJ1-1; no clear D. The CDR3 has 13 amino acids. Germline V gives CDR1 SGHNT, CDR2 YENEEA. Between the trimmed V and J ends, which lost 4 bases and 6 bases, there was a span of 12 bases. The CDR3 here is CASSSGRTSEAFF. CDR3 sequence (DNA): TGTGCCAGCAGCTCCGGACGGACTTCTGAAGCTTTCTTT.

This chain links TRBV12-3 or TRBV12-4 with TRBJ1-2; D is perhaps TRBD1 (6 bases). The CDR3 runs 12 residues. V lost 6 bases to trimming and J lost 8 bases, with 13 bases between them. This CDR3 reads CASSRGAKGYTF. The DNA for the CDR3 is TGTGCCAGCAGCCGGGGGGCGAAAGGCTACACCTTC.

This clone has only one observation. The rearrangement joins TRBV6-5 to TRBJ1-2; 9 nucleotides agree with TRBD1. CDR3 size: 14 residues. J gave up 5 bases and V 5 bases, and 6 bases lay outside the gene matches. Germline V CDR1 and CDR2: MNHEY, SVGAGI. The CDR3 loop reads CASSRMTGGYGYTF. The DNA for the CDR3 is TGTGCCAGCAGTCGAATGACAGGGGGTTATGGCTACACCTTC.

V gene TRBV2 combines with J gene TRBJ1-5; D is undetermined. The germline V gene encodes CDR1 SNHLY and CDR2 FYNNEI. There are 14 residues in the CDR3. Deletions cut 1 base from V and 2 bases from J, with 6 bases between. The CDR3 loop is CASSEVTGNQPQHF. CDR3 DNA: TGTGCCAGCAGTGAAGTCACAGGCAATCAGCCCCAGCATTTT.

This clone has just one count. This chain connects TRBV3-1 (or the pseudogene TRBV3-2) to TRBJ2-7, with D unresolved. The V and J ends lost 0 bases and 3 bases respectively, with 15 bases between them. Germline lookup yields CDR1 LGHDT and CDR2 YNNKEL (reference sequence). This CDR3 is 16 amino acids long. The CDR3 is CASSQDGALARYEQYF. The CDR3 coding sequence is TGTGCCAGCAGCCAAGATGGAGCCTTAGCACGCTACGAGCAGTACTTC.

The rearrangement uses TRBV4-1 and TRBJ1-1, with 8 bases that match TRBD1. J lost 2 bases, V lost 2 bases, and 4 bases had no gene match. The CDR3 consists of 15 residues. The V gene's germline CDR1 is MGHRA and CDR2 YSYEKL. CDR3 in amino acids: CASSQPDRDNTEAFF. In DNA form, the CDR3 reads TGCGCCAGCAGCCAACCGGACAGGGATAACACTGAAGCTTTCTTT.

V gene TRBV15 combines with J gene TRBJ2-3, with a possible D match to TRBD2 (6 bases). This CDR3 has 14 residues. Trimming removed 4 bases at V and 2 bases at J, with 10 bases between. Germline V gives CDR1 LNHNV, CDR2 YYDKDF (reference sequence). The CDR3 region is CATSTGGLTDTQYF. The DNA of the CDR3 is TGTGCCACCAGCACCGGGGGACTCACAGATACGCAGTATTTT.

This chain connects TRBV10-2 to TRBJ2-2; TRBD1 might be the D (6 bases). Trimming shortened V by 0 bases and J by 5 bases, and 10 bases separated the two germline ends. The CDR3 length is 15 residues. CDR1 WSHSY and CDR2 SAAADI come from the germline V gene. CDR3 sequence reads: CASSESGRGTGELFF. The CDR3, as DNA: TGCGCCAGCAGTGAGTCTGGTAGGGGGACCGGGGAGCTGTTTTTT.

This chain links TRBV5-4 with TRBJ2-7; 7 bases agree with TRBD2. With 0 bases clipped from V and 2 bases from J, the junction kept 11 bases outside the gene matches. Germline lookup yields CDR1 SGHNT and CDR2 YYREEE (reference sequence). The CDR3 is made up of 17 amino acids. This chain's CDR3 is CASSLGVGSGRTYEQYF. Here the CDR3 DNA reads TGTGCCAGCAGCTTGGGGGTAGGTAGCGGGCGGACCTACGAGCAGTACTTC.

V gene TRBV25-1 combines with J gene TRBJ2-1; perhaps TRBD2 as D (6 bases). CDR1 is MGHDK and CDR2 is SYGVNS in the germline V gene. V shed 3 bases and J shed 5 bases, with 14 bases lying between them. The CDR3 has 15 residues. Here the CDR3 reads CASSERGGPHNEQFF. CDR3 bases: TGTGCCAGCAGTGAGCGGGGCGGGCCCCACAATGAGCAGTTCTTC. Filled out from reference TRBV25-1 and TRBJ2-1, the complete variable domain reads EADIYQTPRYLVIGTGKKITLECSQTMGHDKMYWYQQDPGMELHLIHYSYGVNSTEKGDLSSESTVSRIRTEHFPLTLESARPSHTSQYLCASSERGGPHNEQFFGPGTRLTVL.

This clone was seen only once. The V gene is TRBV5-1, the J gene TRBJ2-3; the match to TRBD1 covers 9 bases. CDR3 length: 16 amino acids. V gave up 4 bases and J gave up 6 bases; unmatched junction bases: 12. Germline lookup yields CDR1 SGHRS and CDR2 YFSETQ. This CDR3 reads CASSPTQGASKDTQYF. CDR3 DNA: TGCGCCAGCAGCCCGACACAGGGGGCGTCAAAGGATACGCAGTATTTT.

This chain connects TRBV9 to TRBJ1-2, with D uncertain. Germline V gene lookup returns CDR1 SGDLS and CDR2 YYNGEE. Trimming cost V 0 bases and J 2 bases, with 11 bases left between them. CDR3 length equals 15 residues. The CDR3 DNA follows: TGTGCCAGCAGCGTAGGGGCGGCGGGAAACTATGGCTACACCTTC. Translated, it gives CASSVGAAGNYGYTF.

The chain combines TRBV6-1 with TRBJ1-3; 9 positions agree with TRBD1. Germline CDR1 and CDR2: MNHNS and SASEGT. CDR3 length equals 15 residues. Trimming cost V 3 bases and J 4 bases; bases outside gene matches: 4. CDR3 sequence reads: CASSDAGTGGNTIYF. The CDR3 DNA reads TGTGCCAGCAGTGACGCGGGGACAGGGGGAAACACCATATATTTT.

The V and J genes are TRBV7-8 and TRBJ2-1; TRBD2 aligns across 12 bases. CDR1 and CDR2 from the germline V gene are SGHVS and FQNEAQ. The J segment lost 6 bases and the V segment lost 5 bases, leaving 14 bases of the junction unmatched. There are 18 residues in the CDR3. Here the CDR3 reads CASSPGASSGRASNEQFF. The DNA for the CDR3 is TGTGCCAGCAGCCCAGGGGCCTCTAGCGGGAGGGCCAGCAATGAGCAGTTCTTC.

This clone was seen a single time. V and J are TRBV3-1 (or the pseudogene TRBV3-2) and TRBJ1-1; D gene ambiguous. The ends were cut back, 0 bases at V and 0 bases at J, with 5 bases in the middle. The length of the CDR3 is 14 residues. Germline V gene sequence: CDR1 LGHDT, CDR2 YNNKEL (reference sequence). CDR3 region: CASSQDILNTEAFF. The CDR3 DNA reads as TGTGCCAGCAGCCAAGACATTTTGAACACTGAAGCTTTCTTT.